Listed below are T cell receptor beta chains from one sample, sequenced in a study of beta chain features in type 1 diabetes. Sequencing used immunoSEQ multiplex PCR; TCRdb keeps in-frame clones, though not all of them. Of 150,000 to 200,000 clones listed, roughly 59% are singletons. Sequences were obtained from naive CD4+ T cells from blood. The receptors originated from a man younger than 45 with type 1 diabetes. The CDR3 runs from the conserved cysteine through the conserved F or W. The D gene is left open where the match is weak. Size values are once, few and many counts, or a class for expanded clones, and some rows have none.

NA,TRBJ1-2,once,TRBV29-1,TGCAGCGTTGAAGACACGTTCTATGGCTACACCTTC,CSVEDTFYGYTF
NA,TRBJ2-5,NA,TRBV5-1,TGCGCCAGCAGCTTGGTTTCGGAACAAGAGACCCAGTACTTC,CASSLVSEQETQYF
NA,TRBJ2-1,few,TRBV13,TGTGCCAGCAGCTTGGGGGGAGACAATGAGCAGTTCTTC,CASSLGGDNEQFF
NA,TRBJ2-5,few,TRBV29-1,TGCAGCGTTCAACCGGGGACCCAGTACTTC,CSVQPGTQYF
TRBD1,TRBJ2-5,NA,TRBV2,TGTGCCAGCAGAACAGGACAGGGAGCTCAAGAGACCCAGTACTTC,CASRTGQGAQETQYF
TRBD1,TRBJ2-7,NA,TRBV10-3,TGTGCCATCAGAGACAGGGGAACCTACGAGCAGTACTTC,CAIRDRGTYEQYF
NA,TRBJ2-3,NA,TRBV9,TGTGCCAGCAGCGTCGCCCCCAGCACAGATACGCAGTATTTT,CASSVAPSTDTQYF
TRBD2,TRBJ2-1,NA,TRBV9,TGTGCCAGCAGCGTAGAGTCTAGCGGTTACAATGAGCAGTTCTTC,CASSVESSGYNEQFF
TRBD1,TRBJ1-4,NA,TRBV18,TGTGCCAGCTCCCCGGACAGGACGCATGAAAAACTGTTTTTT,CASSPDRTHEKLFF
NA,TRBJ1-4,NA,TRBV13,TGTGCCAGCAGCTTAGGCGCGGCAACTAATGAAAAACTGTTTTTT,CASSLGAATNEKLFF
TRBD1,TRBJ1-1,NA,TRBV7-2,TGTGCCAGCAGCTGGACAGGGAACACTGAAGCTTTCTTT,CASSWTGNTEAFF
NA,TRBJ1-1,once,TRBV20-1,TGCAGTGGGTGGGGGAACACTGAAGCTTTCTTT,CSGWGNTEAFF
NA,TRBJ1-5,NA,TRBV6-5,TGTGCCAGCAGGACGAGCTTGCGGAGCAATCAGCCCCAGCATTTT,CASRTSLRSNQPQHF
NA,TRBJ2-5,few,TRBV25-1,TGTGCCAGCAGTGGCGGATGGTTTGAGACCCAGTACTTC,CASSGGWFETQYF
NA,TRBJ1-6,few,TRBV27,TGTGCCAGCAGTTTGAGGCAGGGAAATTCACCCCTCCACTTT,CASSLRQGNSPLHF
NA,TRBJ2-7,NA,TRBV2,TGTGCCAGCAGACGGGACTTCTCCTACGAGCAGTACTTC,CASRRDFSYEQYF
TRBD2,TRBJ2-3,NA,TRBV7-9,TGTGCCAGCAGCCAGGGACTAGCGGGGGACACAGATACGCAGTATTTT,CASSQGLAGDTDTQYF
NA,TRBJ2-2,NA,TRBV7-9,TGTGCCAGCAGCCCAGGAGCCAGTGAGGACGGGGAGCTGTTTTTT,CASSPGASEDGELFF
TRBD1,TRBJ2-1,NA,TRBV7-6,TGTGCCAGCAGCTCGGGACAGAAAACTGACAATGAGCAGTTCTTC,CASSSGQKTDNEQFF
TRBD1,TRBJ2-1,NA,TRBV29-1,TGCAGCGTTGAAGAAGGGGGCGATGAGCAGTTCTTC,CSVEEGGDEQFF
TRBD1,TRBJ1-3,NA,TRBV7-6,TGTGCCAGCAGCTTAAGCGGGGACAGCTCTGGAAACACCATATATTTT,CASSLSGDSSGNTIYF
NA,TRBJ2-5,NA,TRBV6-4,TGTGCCAGCAGTGAAGTTATGGGGGAGACCCAGTACTTC,CASSEVMGETQYF
NA,TRBJ1-4,once,TRBV30,TGTGCCTGGAGGAGGGGACCGGCAACTAATGAAAAACTGTTTTTT,CAWRRGPATNEKLFF
NA,TRBJ2-7,NA,TRBV27,TGTGCCAGCAGTCCACTCGCACAGGAGGGCGAGCAGTACTTC,CASSPLAQEGEQYF
TRBD1,TRBJ2-7,NA,TRBV5-1,TGCGCCAGCAGAAGGACAGGTACCTACGAGCAGTACTTC,CASRRTGTYEQYF
TRBD1,TRBJ2-1,once,TRBV4-3,TGCGCCAGCAGCCAAGAGAAGACTCCCGGGACAGGGGTTATCAATGAGCAGTTCTTC,CASSQEKTPGTGVINEQFF
NA,TRBJ2-7,NA,TRBV29-1,TGCAGCGTTGAATTGGGGCAGGAAAGCTACGAGCAGTACTTC,CSVELGQESYEQYF
TRBD1,TRBJ2-1,NA,TRBV19,TGTGCCAGTAGTACCGGACAGGGGGCGGATGAGCAGTTCTTC,CASSTGQGADEQFF
TRBD1,TRBJ2-5,few,TRBV15,TGTGCCACCAGCAGAGATTCGTCAGGGGGAGAGACCCAGTACTTC,CATSRDSSGGETQYF
TRBD1,TRBJ2-1,NA,TRBV7-7,TGTGCTAGCAGTCCCCGGACAGGCGGTAATGAGCAGTTCTTC,CASSPRTGGNEQFF
TRBD1,TRBJ2-1,NA,TRBV14,TGTGCCAGCAGCCAAGGGTATTGGGGACAGGGCGATGAGCAGTTCTTC,CASSQGYWGQGDEQFF
NA,TRBJ2-7,NA,TRBV19,TGTGCCAGTAGTATAGACAGCGGCTCCTACGAGCAGTACTTC,CASSIDSGSYEQYF
NA,TRBJ1-1,few,TRBV29-1,TGCAGCGTCGCGGGGACTGAAGCTTTCTTT,CSVAGTEAFF
NA,TRBJ1-5,NA,TRBV7-2,TGTGCCAGCAGCTGGGGGCGGCAGCCCCAGCATTTT,CASSWGRQPQHF
NA,TRBJ2-6,NA,TRBV7-2,TGTGCCAGCAGCTTAGTGAGGCAGTCCGGGGCCAACGTCCTGACTTTC,CASSLVRQSGANVLTF
NA,TRBJ2-6,NA,TRBV30,TGTGCCGGACCGGCGGAGGGAGCCTCTGGGGCCAACGTCCTGACTTTC,CAGPAEGASGANVLTF
NA,TRBJ2-1,NA,TRBV9,TGTGCCAGCAGCGTCGATGAACAGCTCTACAATGAGCAGTTCTTC,CASSVDEQLYNEQFF
NA,TRBJ1-1,once,TRBV6-5,TGTGCCAGCAGCACTCTCTCGGGGGCTGAAGCTTTCTTT,CASSTLSGAEAFF
NA,TRBJ2-5,NA,TRBV6-5,TGTGCCAGCAGTAACGATCAAGAGACCCAGTACTTC,CASSNDQETQYF
NA,TRBJ1-3,NA,TRBV29-1,TGCAGCGTTGCCCACGGGGTTGGAAACACCATATATTTT,CSVAHGVGNTIYF
NA,TRBJ2-7,once,TRBV27,TGTGCCAGCAGTTTTCGAAGGGGATACGAGCAGTACTTC,CASSFRRGYEQYF
NA,TRBJ2-7,few,TRBV4-3,TGCGCCAGCAGCCAGAAGTCGCCTTGGGATAGCTCCTACGAGCAGTACTTC,CASSQKSPWDSSYEQYF
NA,TRBJ2-4,NA,TRBV29-1,TGCAGCGTTGAAAGTGGGCACCCCCGAGGGATTCAGTACTTC,CSVESGHPRGIQYF
NA,TRBJ2-1,NA,TRBV7-9,TGTGCCAGCAGCTTCCCCCTAGCATCCAATGAGCAGTTCTTC,CASSFPLASNEQFF
NA,TRBJ2-6,once,TRBV7-9,TGTGCCAGCAGCTTAGACTCTGGGGCCAACGTCCTGACTTTC,CASSLDSGANVLTF
NA,TRBJ1-4,NA,TRBV4-3,TGCGCCAGCAGCCGGAGGGCCGGGGGGACTGAAAAACTGTTTTTT,CASSRRAGGTEKLFF
NA,TRBJ2-7,NA,TRBV7-8,TGTGCCAGCAGCTTCCACTTGGGCTACGAGCAGTACTTC,CASSFHLGYEQYF
NA,TRBJ1-2,NA,TRBV27,TGTGCCAGCAGTCCGAGTTGGGCAAACTATGGCTACACCTTC,CASSPSWANYGYTF